This T cell receptor (beta chain) was documented in a study of technical replicates of blood from several donors. Turning to this clone: An end of the junction differs from the germline gene, which may be a read error.

The CDR3 is 11 residues long. Germline values: CDR1 SEHNR, CDR2 FQNEAQ (reference sequence). Using immunoSEQ multiplex PCR, the repertoire was profiled, and TCRdb retains in-frame clones only, with some absent. This table holds around 84,000 clones, approximately 92% found once. This chain links TRBV7-9 with TRBJ1-2; 7 bases are shared with TRBD1. The receptor was derived from a human donor in good health. Sequencing was performed on T cells isolated from PBMCs. The CDR3 DNA follows: TGTGCCAGCACCTTGACAGGGAACCACTACTTC. This encodes CASTLTGNHYF. The full variable domain, in which reference TRBV7-9 and TRBJ1-2 provide the parts outside the CDR3, is DTGVSQNPRHKITKRGQNVTFRCDPISEHNRLYWYRQTLGQGPEFLTYFQNEAQLEKSRLLSDRFSAERPKGSFSTLEIQRTEQGDSAMYLCASTLTGNHYFGSGTRLTVV.